This T cell receptor (beta chain) was identified during a study of T cells in Graves' hyperthyroidism and ophthalmopathy. Study results and limitations: Blood also showed most of the thyroid clonotypes that were expanded above 0.001.

About this clonotype itself: The antigen is undetermined.

Researchers took RNA transcripts and amplified the TCR beta CDR3 regions from them. Primed by the HTBI set, a first-round RT-PCR was run on the TCR CDR3. TCRdb processed the multiplex PCR reads anew with MiXCR; each CDR3 protein has one entry. The sample has hundreds of thousands of distinct CDR3 sequences, roughly 45% seen once. The CDR3 is 15 amino acids. CDR1 and CDR2 from the germline V gene are LNHNV and YYDKDF (reference sequence). Trimming left V 0 bases short and J 0 bases short, with 8 bases between. The chain combines TRBV15 with TRBJ1-1, with TRBD1 as a possible D gene (5 bases). This sequence originates from an adult man with Graves' disease, either hyperthyroidism or ophthalmopathy (not recorded which). The sample comprised peripheral blood or thyroid tissue (not recorded which). The CDR3: CATSRDLGVNTEAFF. CDR3 in DNA: TGTGCCACCAGCAGAGATCTGGGGGTGAACACTGAAGCTTTCTTT.